This TCR beta chain derives from a study of blood T cell repertoires in COVID-19. The V segment lost 1 base and the J segment 6 bases; nucleotides outside the gene matches: 10. Germline V lookup: CDR1 LGHNT, CDR2 FRNRAP. CDR3 length: 17 residues. The Seattle patients joined while their infection was active and were tracked longitudinally afterward. Measured with immunoSEQ multiplex PCR; TCRdb has only the in-frame clones, and not every one. Of 150,000 to 170,000 clones in the sample, approximately 84% are singletons; the top ten hold 8.3%. The chain uses TRBV12-5 and TRBJ1-5; 9 positions match TRBD1. The receptor's source is a woman aged 55-69 years with COVID-19, enrolled during active disease. The sequenced sample was peripheral blood. The CDR3, as DNA: TGTGCTAGTGGTTTGGCATCCGGGACAGGGAGGGTTCAGCCCCAGCATTTT. This codes for CASGLASGTGRVQPQHF.